This T cell receptor beta chain was sequenced during a study of PD-1 blockade in classical Hodgkin lymphoma. Findings and caveats of the study: Before treatment, TCR diversity in newly diagnosed patients was reportedly lower than in healthy donors. Whatever underlies the repertoire differences (possibly disease activity or prior therapy) remains undefined.

The patients all showed relapse after autologous stem cell transplantation, while their brentuximab vedotin exposure varied. Method: immunoSEQ multiplex PCR; TCRdb's copy keeps in-frame clones and lacks some. The repertoire consists of about 12,000 clones, with around 77% occurring once and the leading ten covering about 25%. Concerning this clone itself: Its matching antigen is unknown.

Trimming took 2 bases from V and 7 from J; bases not matched to a gene: 9. Germline CDR1 reads SEHNR; CDR2 reads FQNEAQ (reference sequence). This CDR3 comprises 15 residues. The source material was peripheral blood mononuclear cells (PBMCs), sampled at baseline. The sequence derives from a human donor with classical Hodgkin lymphoma. The rearrangement joins TRBV7-9 to TRBJ1-2; 8 bases are shared with TRBD1. CDR3 nucleotide sequence: TGTGCCAGCAGCTTAAGGACAGGGAGAACTATTGGCTACACCTTC. As protein: CASSLRTGRTIGYTF.